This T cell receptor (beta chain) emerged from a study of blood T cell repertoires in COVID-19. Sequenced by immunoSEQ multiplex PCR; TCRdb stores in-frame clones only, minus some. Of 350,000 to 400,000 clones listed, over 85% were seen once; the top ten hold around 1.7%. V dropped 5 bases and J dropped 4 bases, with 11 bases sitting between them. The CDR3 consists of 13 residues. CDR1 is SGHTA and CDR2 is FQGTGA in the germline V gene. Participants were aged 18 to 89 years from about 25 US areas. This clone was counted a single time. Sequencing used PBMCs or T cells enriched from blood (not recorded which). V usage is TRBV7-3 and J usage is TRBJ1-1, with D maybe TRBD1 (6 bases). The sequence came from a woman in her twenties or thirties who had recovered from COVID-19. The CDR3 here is CASSPDRSTEAFF. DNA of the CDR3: TGTGCCAGCAGCCCTGACAGGAGCACTGAAGCTTTCTTT.